The entry below describes one TCR beta chain. The clone's antigen remains unknown. The record has no base qualities; no much larger clone is one base away. TCRbeta CDR3 regions were amplified from genomic DNA by means of the immunoSEQ Assay, a bias-controlled multiplex PCR. The original pipeline was this. Within the assay, amplification of reference gene primers was used to estimate how many nucleated cells each sample contained. To quantify the absolute abundance of each unique TCRbeta CDR3 rearrangement, sequence reads were collapsed and filtered. For each sample, productive Simpson clonality was calculated as the square root of Simpson's diversity index across productive rearrangements. The source is immuneACCESS, and TCRdb retained only in-frame sequences with V and J called. Part of the clones is not carried over; for the studies checked, unresolved V genes explain less than half of this, and the remainder is unexplained. The DNA gave D and trimming, while V, J and clone size come from that table. Counted in this sample were roughly 440,000 clones; around 88% of them appeared once. The ten largest clonotypes hold roughly 12% of the sample.

This sample stems from a study of blood T cell repertoires in COVID-19 (TCRdb year 2020). For context, the study as a whole: Samples from collaborators originated in the United States, Italy and Spain and spanned both the acute and convalescent phases of COVID-19. The prospective study material was composed of cDNA or gDNA derived from T cells, B-cell-depleted T cells, or PBMCs. Subjects who had been exposed to COVID-19, were actively infected with it, or had recovered from it provided the deeply sampled blood TCRbeta repertoires that made up the dataset. A freely available public database, intended as a resource for researchers studying the immune response to SARS-CoV-2, is where the repertoires were released. Samples came from the ongoing ImmuneRACE study (first 160 participants) plus 1,254 subjects from 6 global collaborators. Nearly every sample came with metadata listing a de-identified subject ID, COVID-19 status, age in years and sex. HLA class I and class II types, where available, came from metadata supplied by the sample provider rather than from assay-based typing.

What the study reported, not specific to this receptor: The quantity of clinical and demographic metadata differed by source and by participant and was supplied without curation.

One collaborating source in Seattle enrolled patients while the patients were actively infected and followed the patients over time throughout the course of disease. The collaborating institutions used their own protocols to collect whole blood in K2EDTA tubes. For TCRbeta analysis, collaborators shipped samples as frozen whole blood, isolated PBMCs, or DNA extracted from either of those sample types. Germline trimming amounts to 5 bases on V and 0 bases on J, with 3 as the count of junction bases outside the gene matches. The CDR3 runs 14 amino acids, cysteine and phenylalanine included. The kept DNA is CDR3 alone, 42 bases in frame from the first base. The germline V gene gives CDR1 as SGHRS and CDR2 as YFSETQ.

In this chain, TRBV5-1 is recombined with TRBJ1-1, and 8 junctional nucleotides match TRBD1. The origin of this receptor is a woman in her fifties or sixties with COVID-19, enrolled during active disease. The sequenced sample consisted of peripheral blood. The nucleotides are TGCGCCAGCAGGTCGGGACAGGTGAACACTGAAGCTTTCTTT. Its amino acids are CASRSGQVNTEAFF.